This TCR beta chain originates from a study of shared clonotypes between healthy human individuals. Memory CD4+ cells were the fraction left after CD45RA+ naive selection. Only in-frame clones appear in the TCRdb table, and some are missing; sequencing was by immunoSEQ multiplex PCR. Of more than 1.2 million clones listed, 98% were seen once; the top ten hold 0.36%. Germline values: CDR1 MDHEN, CDR2 SYDVKM. This CDR3 spans 16 amino acids. Trimming stripped 3 bases from V and 5 bases from J, with 17 bases between. The TCR comes from a man in his thirties or forties in good health. The chain has TRBV28 and TRBJ1-5; D is possibly TRBD1 (6 bases). Sequenced sample: naive CD4+ T cells sorted from blood. The subset was: CD45RA+ positively selected. The CDR3 nucleotides read TGTGCCAGCAGTTTGCCAGGGGCAGCCCCCGATCAGCCCCAGCATTTT. Its translation: CASSLPGAAPDQPQHF.